Listed below are T cell receptor beta chains from one sample, sequenced in a study of cytomegalovirus exposure and HLA in healthy donors. Assay: immunoSEQ multiplex PCR; the TCRdb copy retains only in-frame clones and omits some. Among about 170,000 clones, about four fifths were seen once, and the ten largest hold about 2.2%. Material for sequencing was PBMCs. The source of these receptors is a woman aged 45-65 years in good health and CMV-seronegative. CDR3s include the opening cysteine and the closing phenylalanine or tryptophan. The D gene is left open where the match is weak. Clone size, where shown, is once, few, many, or a class for clones that have expanded.

- TRBJ1-2 TRBD1 TRBV18 CASSLERDSNNYGYTF TGTGCCAGCTCGCTAGAACGGGACAGTAATAACTATGGCTACACCTTC
- TRBJ1-1 - TRBV11-2 CASRSGLHTEAFF TGTGCCAGCAGGTCGGGGTTGCACACTGAAGCTTTCTTT
- TRBJ1-1 - TRBV5-1 CASSLEQNTEAFF TGCGCCAGCAGCTTGGAGCAGAACACTGAAGCTTTCTTT
once TRBJ2-1 TRBD1 TRBV2 CASRRDRGNEQFF TGTGCCAGCAGGAGGGACAGGGGGAATGAGCAGTTCTTC
- TRBJ2-3 TRBD1 TRBV9 CASSVGIWDRGQDTQYF TGTGCCAGCAGCGTAGGGATTTGGGACAGGGGGCAAGATACGCAGTATTTT
- TRBJ1-6 - TRBV6-5 CASSYRLGDNSPLHF TGTGCCAGCAGTTACCGTCTAGGGGATAATTCACCCCTCCACTTT
once TRBJ1-1 TRBD1 TRBV19 CASRTQGAPTEAFF TGTGCCAGTAGGACACAGGGGGCCCCCACTGAAGCTTTCTTT
few TRBJ2-5 - TRBV21-1 CASSKLAGGETQYF TGTGCCAGCAGCAAACTAGCGGGAGGGGAGACCCAGTACTTC
- TRBJ1-5 - TRBV18 CASSPGDQPQHF TGTGCCAGCTCACCCGGGGATCAGCCCCAGCATTTT
once TRBJ2-7 - TRBV9 CASSVRGADKNEQYF TGTGCCAGCAGCGTCCGGGGGGCTGATAAGAACGAGCAGTACTTC
- TRBJ2-4 - TRBV28 CASSEATKNIQYF TGTGCCAGCAGTGAGGCTACAAAAAACATTCAGTACTTC
- TRBJ1-1 - TRBV2 CASRRPGDTEAFF TGTGCCAGCAGGAGACCAGGGGACACTGAAGCTTTCTTT
- TRBJ2-3 - TRBV18 CASSTDGNTDTQYF TGTGCCAGCTCCACGGACGGGAACACAGATACGCAGTATTTT
- TRBJ2-5 - TRBV7-9 CSSSSRGIETQYF TGTTCCAGCAGCTCTAGAGGGATAGAGACCCAGTACTTC
few TRBJ2-2 TRBD2 TRBV7-9 CASSFSSGTTGELFF TGTGCCAGCAGCTTTTCTAGCGGGACCACCGGGGAGCTGTTTTTT
- TRBJ1-2 TRBD1 TRBV6-4 CASSERQGLGYTF TGTGCCAGCAGTGAAAGACAGGGTCTTGGCTACACCTTC
few TRBJ2-1 TRBD1 TRBV4-3 CASSQDWTQGREQFF TGCGCCAGCAGCCAAGACTGGACACAGGGGCGTGAGCAGTTCTTC
- TRBJ2-2 - TRBV7-2 CASSPGTKLWGGGELFF TGTGCCAGCTCCCCCGGGACAAAGCTTTGGGGGGGCGGGGAGCTGTTTTTT
- TRBJ1-5 - TRBV14 CASTLPGLPGRDNQPQHF TGTGCCAGCACCCTACCGGGACTTCCCGGAAGAGATAATCAGCCCCAGCATTTT
- TRBJ2-5 TRBD2 TRBV27 CASTTTGLAGQGETQYF TGTGCCAGCACCACGACCGGACTAGCGGGACAAGGAGAGACCCAGTACTTC
medium-sized TRBJ2-7 - TRBV5-4 CASRSGVRGVYEQYF TGTGCCAGCAGGTCCGGAGTCAGGGGGGTCTACGAGCAGTACTTC
- TRBJ1-5 TRBD1 TRBV18 CASSSRDRDEPQHF TGTGCCAGCTCATCCCGGGACAGGGATGAGCCCCAGCATTTT
- TRBJ2-1 TRBD2 TRBV7-3 CASSSLAGALGMFF TGTGCCAGCAGCTCCCTCGCGGGAGCTCTAGGCATGTTCTTC
- TRBJ2-7 TRBD2 TRBV23-1 CASSRVWLADSYEQYF TGCGCCAGCAGTCGGGTATGGCTAGCGGACTCCTACGAGCAGTACTTC
- TRBJ2-1 TRBD2 TRBV5-6 CASSPTSGRAREQFF TGTGCCAGCAGCCCCACTAGCGGGAGGGCTCGCGAGCAGTTCTTC
- TRBJ2-5 TRBD2 TRBV6-1 CASVSLAGPIKTQYF TGTGCCAGCGTATCTTTAGCGGGACCAATTAAGACCCAGTACTTC
few TRBJ2-3 TRBD2 TRBV27 CASSFQLAGSRDTQYF TGTGCCAGCAGTTTCCAACTAGCGGGATCGAGAGATACGCAGTATTTT
- TRBJ2-1 TRBD2 TRBV5-1 CASSLNPLAGGGEQFF TGCGCCAGCAGCTTGAACCCTCTAGCGGGAGGTGGTGAGCAGTTCTTC
- TRBJ1-1 TRBD1 TRBV7-2 CASSPYGQGQAEAFF TGTGCCAGCAGCCCCTACGGACAGGGGCAGGCCGAAGCTTTCTTT